Below are 18 T cell receptor beta chains sequenced from a single sample in a study of cytotoxic CD8 clonotypes in ibrutinib-treated CLL. Method: immunoSEQ multiplex PCR; TCRdb's copy keeps in-frame clones and lacks some. Among around 150,000 clones, around nine tenths were seen once, and the ten largest hold 3% to 3.5%. The specimen comprised PBMCs, sampled at disease progression, from a patient treated with ibrutinib. Receptor source: a human donor with chronic lymphocytic leukemia.

The rearrangement uses TRBV5-1 and TRBJ1-3; 12 bases align to TRBD1. CDR1 and CDR2 from the germline V gene are SGHRS and YFSETQ. Trimming took 4 bases from V and 3 from J; bases not matched to a gene: 5. The CDR3 extends over 16 amino acids. The CDR3 protein is CASSLGTGGSGNTIYF. The CDR3 DNA follows: TGCGCCAGCAGCCTCGGGACAGGGGGCAGTGGAAACACCATATATTTT.

This clone was observed a handful of times. The V call is TRBV30, the J call TRBJ1-1; D gene ambiguous. The CDR3 sequence is 11 residues long. V lost 7 bases and J 1 base, leaving 7 bases between the germline ends. The germline gives CDR1 GTSNPN, CDR2 SVGIG (reference sequence). The CDR3 DNA sequence: TGTGCCTTCAGGAGGAACACTGAAGCTTTCTTT. Amino acid sequence: CAFRRNTEAFF.

The sample holds a few counts of this clone. Written as DNA, the CDR3 is TGTGCCAGCAGCTCCAAAAGACTAGCGGGTTATAATGAGCAGTTCTTC. This translates into CASSSKRLAGYNEQFF. The rearrangement uses TRBV5-6 and TRBJ2-1; 10 nucleotides line up with TRBD2. Germline CDR1 is SGHDT and CDR2 is YYEEEE. The CDR3 has 16 residues. V gave up 3 bases and J gave up 7 bases; unmatched junction bases: 10.

The V call is TRBV7-8, the J call TRBJ1-1; D possibly corresponds to TRBD1 (5 bases). The CDR3 covers 13 residues. CDR1 and CDR2 from the germline V gene are SGHVS and FQNEAQ. Trimming took off 1 base at V and 12 bases at J, with 15 bases between the two ends. CDR3 bases: TGTGCCAGCAGCTTAGGTCGGGGCCGAATGTCTTTCTTT. This gives the protein CASSLGRGRMSFF. The variable domain in full, with the rest retrieved from reference TRBV7-8 and TRBJ1-1, is GAGVSQSPRYKVAKRGQDVALRCDPISGHVSLFWYQQALGQGPEFLTYFQNEAQLDKSGLPSDRFFAERPEGSVSTLKIQRTQQEDSAVYLCASSLGRGRMSFFGQGTRLTVV.

The rearrangement uses TRBV7-2 and TRBJ2-3, with TRBD2 identical over 10 bases. This CDR3 comprises 15 residues. The V and J ends lost 5 bases and 5 bases, in that order; junction bases with no gene match: 7. Per the germline V gene, CDR1 is SGHTA and CDR2 is FQGNSA. As DNA, the CDR3 is TGTGCCAGCAGCCGTCGGACTAGCGGACTAGATACGCAGTATTTT. Protein sequence: CASSRRTSGLDTQYF.

The V gene is TRBV29-1, the J gene TRBJ2-1, with a tentative D call TRBD2 (7 bases). The V end was cut by 0 bases, the J end by 3 bases, with 12 bases between. There are 15 residues in the CDR3. Germline V CDR1 and CDR2: SQVTM, ANQGSEA. CDR3 in amino acids: CSVEDGGRIYNEQFF. CDR3 nucleotide sequence: TGCAGCGTTGAAGACGGGGGGCGGATCTACAATGAGCAGTTCTTC.

The V call is TRBV6-1, the J call TRBJ1-2, with TRBD1 identical over 8 bases. Germline values: CDR1 MNHNS, CDR2 SASEGT. This CDR3 is 15 amino acids long. Trimming removed 3 bases from V and 4 bases from J; junction bases left unmatched: 7. In DNA, the CDR3 is TGTGCCAGCAGTGACAGGACAGGGCAGTCCTATGGCTACACCTTC. It is translated as CASSDRTGQSYGYTF.

The CDR3 DNA follows: TGTGCCAGCAGTTTGACTAGCGGGAGTTTGTTCTTC. Amino acid sequence: CASSLTSGSLFF. The chain has TRBV27 and TRBJ2-1; TRBD2 matches at 12 bases. The CDR3 extends over 12 amino acids. V dropped 3 bases and J dropped 15; count of bases not matched to a gene: 3. Germline V gene data show CDR1 as MNHEY and CDR2 as SMNVEV (reference sequence).

The rearrangement links TRBV5-4 to TRBJ2-4; tentatively, D is TRBD1 or TRBD2 (5 bases each). The CDR3 sequence is 19 residues long. V was trimmed by 4 bases and J by 1 base, leaving 24 bases between them. Germline assignment: CDR1 SGHNT and CDR2 YYREEE (reference sequence). CDR3 DNA: TGTGCCAGCAGCCTAGGGCCGGGACGCGAGCCCTCGGCCAAAAACATTCAGTACTTC. It yields the protein CASSLGPGREPSAKNIQYF.

This chain connects TRBV29-1 to TRBJ1-2, with 8 bases lining up with TRBD1. This CDR3 has 13 amino acids. Germline CDR1 and CDR2: SQVTM and ANQGSEA. With 7 bases clipped from V and 6 bases from J, the junction kept 10 bases outside the gene matches. The CDR3 bases are TGCAGCGCCCCAAGGACAGGGAATGATGGCTACACCTTC. Translated: CSAPRTGNDGYTF.

The J gene is TRBJ2-7, the V gene TRBV5-1, with D possibly matching TRBD2 (6 bases). Trimming removed 4 bases from V and 4 bases from J, with 15 bases in between. This CDR3 has 14 residues. Germline CDR1 is SGHRS and CDR2 is YFSETQ. CDR3 sequence reads: CASSPQWGRYEQYF. The DNA of the CDR3 is TGCGCCAGCAGCCCCCAGTGGGGGAGGTACGAGCAGTACTTC.

This clone was picked up one time. The rearrangement links TRBV11-1 to TRBJ1-2; D gene uncertain. The germline V gene encodes CDR1 SGHAT and CDR2 FQDESV (reference sequence). Trimming removed 1 base from V and 8 bases from J, with 8 bases in between. The CDR3 extends over 12 amino acids. CDR3 residues: CASSLDRAGYTF. The CDR3, as DNA: TGTGCCAGCAGCTTAGATCGAGCCGGCTACACCTTC.

V gene TRBV7-6 combines with J gene TRBJ2-3, with D hard to call. This CDR3 contains 12 residues. V was cut by 4 bases and J by 4 bases, with 6 bases left in between. Looked up from germline, CDR1 is SGHVS and CDR2 is FNYEAQ. CDR3 amino acids: CASSSGADTQYF. The CDR3 bases are TGTGCCAGCAGCTCTGGGGCAGATACGCAGTATTTT.

The V and J genes are TRBV19 and TRBJ2-7; 8 bases align to TRBD1. Losses at the gene ends were 4 bases for V and 5 bases for J; bases not matched to a gene: 4. The CDR3 extends over 13 amino acids. CDR1 is LNHDA and CDR2 is SQIVND in the germline V gene (reference sequence). The CDR3 loop reads CASSSQGANEQYF. DNA of the CDR3: TGTGCCAGTAGTAGTCAGGGGGCCAACGAGCAGTACTTC. The full variable domain, its missing parts supplied by reference TRBV19 and TRBJ2-7, is DGGITQSPKYLFRKEGQNVTLSCEQNLNHDAMYWYRQDPGQGLRLIYYSQIVNDFQKGDIAEGYSVSREKKESFPLTVTSAQKNPTAFYLCASSSQGANEQYFGPGTRLTVT.

The chain combines TRBV30 with TRBJ1-1, with 7 bases identical to TRBD1. J gave up 0 bases and V 0 bases, and 10 bases lay outside the gene matches. The CDR3 has 17 residues. Germline CDR1 GTSNPN, CDR2 SVGIG (reference sequence). DNA for the CDR3: TGTGCCTGGAGTGTAATCGGGACAGTTACTATGAACACTGAAGCTTTCTTT. Translation gives CAWSVIGTVTMNTEAFF.

This chain joins TRBV19 and TRBJ1-1; D is possibly TRBD1 (6 bases). The V gene's germline CDR1 is LNHDA and CDR2 SQIVND (reference sequence). This CDR3 contains 14 residues. Trimming removed 9 bases from V and 6 bases from J, with 20 bases in between. CDR3 sequence: CASAEVYRVPEAFF. CDR3 nucleotide sequence: TGTGCCAGCGCGGAGGTCTACAGGGTCCCTGAAGCTTTCTTT.

For this clone: With a much larger clone just one base away, this may be a read error. The chain couples TRBV5-6 to TRBJ1-5; D is ambiguous. Germline CDR1 is SGHDT and CDR2 is YYEEEE. The CDR3 sequence is 14 residues long. The V and J ends lost 2 bases and 2 bases respectively, with 8 bases between them. CDR3 residues: CASSFPLGNQPQHF. The CDR3 DNA is TGTGCCAGCAGCTTCCCCTTGGGCAATCAGCCCCAGCATTTT.

V gene TRBV11-2 combines with J gene TRBJ1-4, with D unclear. V lost 2 bases and J 8 bases, leaving 6 bases between the germline ends. The CDR3 spans 12 residues. Germline V gene lookup returns CDR1 SGHAT and CDR2 FQNNGV. The CDR3 sequence is CASSLFSEKLFF. CDR3 sequence (DNA): TGTGCCAGCAGCTTATTTTCCGAAAAACTGTTTTTT.